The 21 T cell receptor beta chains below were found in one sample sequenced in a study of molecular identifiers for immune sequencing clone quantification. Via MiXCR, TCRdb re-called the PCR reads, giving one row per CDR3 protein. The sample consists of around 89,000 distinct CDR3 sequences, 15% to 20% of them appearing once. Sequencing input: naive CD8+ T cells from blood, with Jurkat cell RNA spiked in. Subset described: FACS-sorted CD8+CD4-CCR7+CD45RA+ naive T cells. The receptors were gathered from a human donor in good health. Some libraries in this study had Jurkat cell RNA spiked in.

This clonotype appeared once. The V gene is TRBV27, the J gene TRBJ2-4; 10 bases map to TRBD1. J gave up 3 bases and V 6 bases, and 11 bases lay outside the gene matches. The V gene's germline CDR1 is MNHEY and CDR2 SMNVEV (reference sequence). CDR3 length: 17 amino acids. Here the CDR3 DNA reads TGTGCCAGCAGCTCCGGGACAGGGGAGTTTAGCAAAAACATTCAGTACTTC. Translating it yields CASSSGTGEFSKNIQYF.

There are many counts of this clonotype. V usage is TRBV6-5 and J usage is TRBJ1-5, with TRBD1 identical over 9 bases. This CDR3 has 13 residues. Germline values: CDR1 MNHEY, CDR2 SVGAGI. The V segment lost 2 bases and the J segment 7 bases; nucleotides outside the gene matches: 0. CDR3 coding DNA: TGTGCCAGCAGTTACGGACAGGGGCAGCCCCAGCATTTT. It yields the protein CASSYGQGQPQHF.

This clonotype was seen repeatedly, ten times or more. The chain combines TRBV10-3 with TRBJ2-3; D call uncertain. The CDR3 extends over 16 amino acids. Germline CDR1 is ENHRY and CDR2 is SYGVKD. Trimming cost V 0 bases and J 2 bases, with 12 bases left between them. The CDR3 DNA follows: TGTGCCATCAGTGAGTCCCGTGGCGGAGACACAGATACGCAGTATTTT. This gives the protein CAISESRGGDTDTQYF.

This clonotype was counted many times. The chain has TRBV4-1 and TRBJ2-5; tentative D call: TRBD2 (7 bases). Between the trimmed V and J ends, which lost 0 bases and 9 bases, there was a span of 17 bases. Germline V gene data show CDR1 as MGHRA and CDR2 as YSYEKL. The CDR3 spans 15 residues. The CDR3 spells CASSQDRGGRMAQYF. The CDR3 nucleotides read TGCGCCAGCAGCCAAGATAGGGGGGGGAGGATGGCCCAGTACTTC.

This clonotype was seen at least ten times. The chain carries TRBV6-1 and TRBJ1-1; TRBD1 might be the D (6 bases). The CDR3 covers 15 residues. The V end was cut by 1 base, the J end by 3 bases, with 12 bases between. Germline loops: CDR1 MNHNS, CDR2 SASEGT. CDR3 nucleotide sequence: TGTGCCAGCAGTGAAGTGGCAGGGGAAGACACTGAAGCTTTCTTT. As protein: CASSEVAGEDTEAFF.

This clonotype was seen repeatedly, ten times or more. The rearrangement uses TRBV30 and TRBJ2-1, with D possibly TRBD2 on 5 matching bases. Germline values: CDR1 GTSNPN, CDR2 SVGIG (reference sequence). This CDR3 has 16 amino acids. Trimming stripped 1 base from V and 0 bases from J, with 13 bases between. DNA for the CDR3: TGTGCCTGGAGTGATGCTAGCCACAGCTCCTACAATGAGCAGTTCTTC. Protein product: CAWSDASHSSYNEQFF. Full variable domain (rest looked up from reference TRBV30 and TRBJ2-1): SQTIHQWPATLVQPVGSPLSLECTVEGTSNPNLYWYRQAAGRGLQLLFYSVGIGQISSEVPQNLSASRPQDRQFILSSKKLLLSDSGFYLCAWSDASHSSYNEQFFGPGTRLTVL.

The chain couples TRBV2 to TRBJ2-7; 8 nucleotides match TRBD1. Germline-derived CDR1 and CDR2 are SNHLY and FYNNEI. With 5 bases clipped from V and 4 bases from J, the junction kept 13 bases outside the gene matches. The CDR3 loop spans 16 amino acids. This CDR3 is CASSHHPDRGRYEQYF. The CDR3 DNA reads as TGTGCCAGCAGTCACCACCCAGACAGGGGAAGGTACGAGCAGTACTTC.

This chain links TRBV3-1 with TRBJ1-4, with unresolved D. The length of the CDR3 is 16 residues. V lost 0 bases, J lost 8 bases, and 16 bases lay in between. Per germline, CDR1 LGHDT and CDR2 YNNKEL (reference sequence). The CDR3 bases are TGTGCCAGCAGCCAAGAAGCGAAGGGCATGGGCGAAAAACTGTTTTTT. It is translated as CASSQEAKGMGEKLFF.

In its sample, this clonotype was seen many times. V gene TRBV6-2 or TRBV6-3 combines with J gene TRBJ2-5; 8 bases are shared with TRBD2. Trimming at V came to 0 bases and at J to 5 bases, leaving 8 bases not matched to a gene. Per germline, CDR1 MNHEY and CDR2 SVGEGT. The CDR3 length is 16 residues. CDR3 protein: CASSYSSREGPETQYF. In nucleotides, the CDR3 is TGTGCCAGCAGTTACTCGTCTCGGGAGGGCCCCGAGACCCAGTACTTC.

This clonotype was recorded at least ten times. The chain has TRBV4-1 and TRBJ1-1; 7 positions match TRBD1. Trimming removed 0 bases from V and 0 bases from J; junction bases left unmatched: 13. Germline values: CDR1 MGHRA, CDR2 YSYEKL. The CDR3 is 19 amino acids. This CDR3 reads CASSQDFVAGGSLNTEAFF. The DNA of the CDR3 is TGCGCCAGCAGCCAAGACTTTGTGGCAGGGGGAAGTCTGAACACTGAAGCTTTCTTT.

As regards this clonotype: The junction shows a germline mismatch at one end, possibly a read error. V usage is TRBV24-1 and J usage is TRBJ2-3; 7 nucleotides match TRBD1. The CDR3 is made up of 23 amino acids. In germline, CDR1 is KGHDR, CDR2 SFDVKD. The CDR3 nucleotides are TGCGTCACCAGTGATTTGCGCGGAGGCATCGGGACAGACCAACACCGAGACAAGGATACGCAGTATTTT. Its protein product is CVTSDLRGGIGTDQHRDKDTQYF.

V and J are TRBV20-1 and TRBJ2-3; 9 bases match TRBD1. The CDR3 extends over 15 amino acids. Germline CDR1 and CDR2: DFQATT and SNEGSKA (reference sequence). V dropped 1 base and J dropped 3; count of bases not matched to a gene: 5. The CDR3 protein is CSARAEQGATDTQYF. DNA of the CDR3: TGCAGTGCTAGAGCAGAACAGGGGGCAACAGATACGCAGTATTTT.

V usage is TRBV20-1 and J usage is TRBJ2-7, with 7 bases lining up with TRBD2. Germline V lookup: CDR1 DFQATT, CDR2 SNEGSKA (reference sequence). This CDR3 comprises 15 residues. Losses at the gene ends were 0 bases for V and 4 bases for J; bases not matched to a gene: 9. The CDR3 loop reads CSAREGGGGGYEQYF. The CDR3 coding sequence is TGCAGTGCTAGAGAGGGGGGGGGGGGAGGGTACGAGCAGTACTTC.

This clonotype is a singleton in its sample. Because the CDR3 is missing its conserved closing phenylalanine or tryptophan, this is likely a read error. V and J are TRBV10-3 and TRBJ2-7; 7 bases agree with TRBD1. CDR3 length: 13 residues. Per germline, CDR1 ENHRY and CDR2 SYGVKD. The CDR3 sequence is CAVSESTGSEQYS. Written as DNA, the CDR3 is TGTGCCGTCAGTGAGTCGACAGGGTCCGAGCAGTACTCC.

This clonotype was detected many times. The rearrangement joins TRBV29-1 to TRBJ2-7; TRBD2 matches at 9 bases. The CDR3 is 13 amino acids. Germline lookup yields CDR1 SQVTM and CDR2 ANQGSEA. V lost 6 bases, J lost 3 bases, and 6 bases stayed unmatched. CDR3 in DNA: TGCAGCGTGGACTCGCGGGAGGGCTACGAGCAGTACTTC. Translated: CSVDSREGYEQYF.

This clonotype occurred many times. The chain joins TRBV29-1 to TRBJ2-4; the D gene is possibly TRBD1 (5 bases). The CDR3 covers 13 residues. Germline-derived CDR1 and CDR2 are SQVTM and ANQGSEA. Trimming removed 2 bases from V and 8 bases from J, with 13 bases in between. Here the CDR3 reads CSVETGLRDIQYF. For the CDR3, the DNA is TGCAGCGTTGAAACAGGCCTTAGGGACATTCAGTACTTC.

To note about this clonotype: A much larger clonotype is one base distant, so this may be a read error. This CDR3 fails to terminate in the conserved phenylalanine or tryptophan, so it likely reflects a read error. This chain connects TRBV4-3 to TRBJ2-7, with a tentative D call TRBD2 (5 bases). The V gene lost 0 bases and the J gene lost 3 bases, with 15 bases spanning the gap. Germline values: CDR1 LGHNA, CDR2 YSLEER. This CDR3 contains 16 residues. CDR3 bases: TGCGCCAGCAGCCAAGACTTCGGGGTCAGCCTCTACGAGCAGTACTGC. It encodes CASSQDFGVSLYEQYC.

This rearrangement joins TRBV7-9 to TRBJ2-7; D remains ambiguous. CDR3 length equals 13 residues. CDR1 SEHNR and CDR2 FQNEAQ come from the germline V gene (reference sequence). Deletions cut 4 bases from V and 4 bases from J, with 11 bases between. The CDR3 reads CASSSRLEYEQYF. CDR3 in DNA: TGTGCCAGCAGCTCGAGACTGGAGTACGAGCAGTACTTC.

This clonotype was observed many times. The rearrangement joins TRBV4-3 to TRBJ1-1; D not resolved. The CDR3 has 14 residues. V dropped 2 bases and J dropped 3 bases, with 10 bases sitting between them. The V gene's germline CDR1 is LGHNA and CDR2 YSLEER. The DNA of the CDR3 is TGCGCCAGCAGCCAAACGGCGGCGTACACTGAAGCTTTCTTT. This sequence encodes CASSQTAAYTEAFF.

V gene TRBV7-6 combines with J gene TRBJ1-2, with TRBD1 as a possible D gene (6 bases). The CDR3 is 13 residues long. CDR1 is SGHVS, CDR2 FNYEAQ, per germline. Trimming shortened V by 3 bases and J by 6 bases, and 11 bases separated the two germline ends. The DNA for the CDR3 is TGTGCCAGCAGCTTCGGCAGGGGCCATGGCTACACCTTC. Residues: CASSFGRGHGYTF.

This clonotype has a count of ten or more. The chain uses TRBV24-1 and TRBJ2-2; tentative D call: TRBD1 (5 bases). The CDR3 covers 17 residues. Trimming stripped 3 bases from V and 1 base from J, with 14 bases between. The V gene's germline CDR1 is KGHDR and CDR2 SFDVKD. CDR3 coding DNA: TGTGCCACCAGTGATGACAGACAGACTCGGAACACCGGGGAGCTGTTTTTT. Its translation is CATSDDRQTRNTGELFF.